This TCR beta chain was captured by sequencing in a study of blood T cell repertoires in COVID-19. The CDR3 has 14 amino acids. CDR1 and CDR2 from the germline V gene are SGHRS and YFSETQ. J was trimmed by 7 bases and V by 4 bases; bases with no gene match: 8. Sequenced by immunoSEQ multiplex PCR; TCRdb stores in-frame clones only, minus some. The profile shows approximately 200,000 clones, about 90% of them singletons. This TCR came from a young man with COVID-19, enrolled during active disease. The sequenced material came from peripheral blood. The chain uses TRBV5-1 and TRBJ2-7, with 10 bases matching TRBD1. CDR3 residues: CASSVGTGVGEQYF. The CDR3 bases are TGCGCCAGCAGCGTAGGGACAGGGGTCGGGGAGCAGTACTTC.